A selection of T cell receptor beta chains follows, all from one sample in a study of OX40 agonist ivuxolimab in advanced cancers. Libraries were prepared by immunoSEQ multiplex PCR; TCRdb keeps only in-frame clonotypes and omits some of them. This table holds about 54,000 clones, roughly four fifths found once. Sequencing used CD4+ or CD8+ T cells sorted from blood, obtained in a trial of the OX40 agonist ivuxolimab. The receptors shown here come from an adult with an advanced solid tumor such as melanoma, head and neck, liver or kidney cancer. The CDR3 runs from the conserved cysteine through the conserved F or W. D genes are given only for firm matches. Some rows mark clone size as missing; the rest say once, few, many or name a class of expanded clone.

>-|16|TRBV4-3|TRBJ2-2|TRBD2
TGCGCCAGCAGCCCCGCGAGCGGGACGGGCACCGGGGAGCTGTTTTTT
CASSPASGTGTGELFF
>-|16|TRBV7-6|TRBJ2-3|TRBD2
TGTGCCAGCAGCTTCGGACTAGCGGGTTACACAGATACGCAGTATTTT
CASSFGLAGYTDTQYF
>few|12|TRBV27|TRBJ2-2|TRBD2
TGTGCCAGCAGTCTAGCGGTCGGGGAGCTGTTTTTT
CASSLAVGELFF
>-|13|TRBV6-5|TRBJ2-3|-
TGTGCCAGCAGTTACCGGGCGGCAGATACGCAGTATTTT
CASSYRAADTQYF
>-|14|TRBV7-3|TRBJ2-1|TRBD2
TGTGCCAGCAGCCTAGCGGGAGGTGCCAATGAGCAGTTCTTC
CASSLAGGANEQFF
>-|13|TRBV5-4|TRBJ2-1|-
TGTGCCAGCAGCTTGCCGCAGGCCAATGAGCAGTTCTTC
CASSLPQANEQFF
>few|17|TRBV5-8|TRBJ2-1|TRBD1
TGTGCCAGCAGCTTGGTCAGGGGGCCCCACACAAGCAATGAGCAGTTCTTC
CASSLVRGPHTSNEQFF
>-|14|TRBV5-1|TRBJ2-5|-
TGCGCCAGCAGCCTCGGGACACGTAAAGAGACCCAGTACTTC
CASSLGTRKETQYF
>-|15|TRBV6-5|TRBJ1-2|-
TGTGCCAGCAGTTACTCGAAGGGGTCCTACTATGGCTACACCTTC
CASSYSKGSYYGYTF
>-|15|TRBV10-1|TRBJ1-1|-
TGCGCCAGCAGTGAGTCGAAGTCAAGCCCTACTGAAGCTTTCTTT
CASSESKSSPTEAFF
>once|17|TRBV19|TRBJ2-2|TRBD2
TGTGCCAGTAGTCGAAAAGGGACTAGCGGGAGGGCCGGGGAGCTGTTTTTT
CASSRKGTSGRAGELFF
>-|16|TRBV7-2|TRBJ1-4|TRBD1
TGTGCCAGCAGCGGCCCCGGGACAGGGTTTGGTGAAAAACTGTTTTTT
CASSGPGTGFGEKLFF
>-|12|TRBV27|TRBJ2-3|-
TGTGCCAGCAGAAGTCGGACAGATACGCAGTATTTT
CASRSRTDTQYF
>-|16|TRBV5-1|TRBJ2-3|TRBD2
TGCGCCAGCAGCTCGCTCGTAGCGGGAGGTGAAGATACGCAGTATTTT
CASSSLVAGGEDTQYF
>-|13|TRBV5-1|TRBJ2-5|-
TGCGCCAGCAGCTCGGGACCTTCTGAGACCCAGTACTTC
CASSSGPSETQYF
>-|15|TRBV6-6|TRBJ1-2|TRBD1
TGTGCCAGCAGTTCCCTTCCGACAGGGGGAGATGGCTACACCTTC
CASSSLPTGGDGYTF
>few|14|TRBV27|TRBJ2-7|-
TGTGCCAGCAGTTTAGTGTCGAGCTCCTACGAGCAGTACTTC
CASSLVSSSYEQYF
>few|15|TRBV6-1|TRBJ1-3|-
TGTGCCAGCAGTGACCTGGCAGGGCGAGGAAACACCATATATTTT
CASSDLAGRGNTIYF
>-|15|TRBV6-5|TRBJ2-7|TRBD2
TGTGCCAGCAGGCTGGGACTAGCGGGTATCTACGAGCAGTACTTC
CASRLGLAGIYEQYF
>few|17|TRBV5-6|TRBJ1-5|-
TGTGCCAGCAGCCTGGGAAAATTTGGGGGCGCGAATCAGCCCCAGCATTTT
CASSLGKFGGANQPQHF
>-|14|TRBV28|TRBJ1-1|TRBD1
TGTGCCAGCACCCGTGACAGGGGCCTTACTGAAGCTTTCTTT
CASTRDRGLTEAFF
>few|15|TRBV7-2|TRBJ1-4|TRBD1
TGTGCCAGCAGTTCACAGGACAGGGTAGGCGAAAAACTGTTTTTT
CASSSQDRVGEKLFF
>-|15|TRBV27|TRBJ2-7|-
TGTGCCAGCAGTCTATCCGGACTAAGCTCCTACGAGCAGTACTTC
CASSLSGLSSYEQYF
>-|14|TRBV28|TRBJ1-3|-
TGTGCCAGCCTCGGCCAGTACTCTGGAAACACCATATATTTT
CASLGQYSGNTIYF
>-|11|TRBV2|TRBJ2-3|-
TGTGCCAGCAGTGCGGCAGATACGCAGTATTTT
CASSAADTQYF
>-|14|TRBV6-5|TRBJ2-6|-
TGTGCCAGCAGTTCCCTTTCTGGGGCCAACGTCCTGACTTTC
CASSSLSGANVLTF
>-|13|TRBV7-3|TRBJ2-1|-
TGTGCCAGCAGCTTAACAAACGGAGATGAGCAGTTCTTC
CASSLTNGDEQFF
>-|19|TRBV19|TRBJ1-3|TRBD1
TGTGCCAGTACAGACTACCTAACCGGGACAGGAGCCGAGGGAAACACCATATATTTT
CASTDYLTGTGAEGNTIYF
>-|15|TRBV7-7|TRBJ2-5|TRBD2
TGTGCCAGCAGCTTACGGCTAGCGGTTCAAGAGACCCAGTACTTC
CASSLRLAVQETQYF
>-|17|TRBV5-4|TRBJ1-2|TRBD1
TGTGCCAGCAGCCCCGGGACAGGGGCCGCATTTAACTATGGCTACACCTTC
CASSPGTGAAFNYGYTF
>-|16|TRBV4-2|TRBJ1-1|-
TGTGCCAGCAGCCAAGAGGCGCGAGCTGAAAACACTGAAGCTTTCTTT
CASSQEARAENTEAFF
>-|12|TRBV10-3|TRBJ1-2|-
TGTGCCATCAGCTCTTTGAAGGTTGGCTACACCTTC
CAISSLKVGYTF
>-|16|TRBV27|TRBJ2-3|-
TGTGCCAGCAGTCGGGTAGGGGCGGGACGCACAGATACGCAGTATTTT
CASSRVGAGRTDTQYF